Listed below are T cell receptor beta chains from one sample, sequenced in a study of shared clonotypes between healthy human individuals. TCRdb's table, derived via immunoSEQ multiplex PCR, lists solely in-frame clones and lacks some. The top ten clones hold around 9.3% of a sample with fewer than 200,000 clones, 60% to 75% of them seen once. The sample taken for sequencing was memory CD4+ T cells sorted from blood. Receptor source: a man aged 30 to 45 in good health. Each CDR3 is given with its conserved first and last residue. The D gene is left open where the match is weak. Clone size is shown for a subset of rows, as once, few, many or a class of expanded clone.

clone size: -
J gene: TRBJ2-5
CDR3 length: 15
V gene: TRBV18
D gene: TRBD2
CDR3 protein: CASSPAGLAEETQYF
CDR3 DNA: TGTGCCAGCTCACCTGCGGGACTAGCGGAAGAGACCCAGTACTTC

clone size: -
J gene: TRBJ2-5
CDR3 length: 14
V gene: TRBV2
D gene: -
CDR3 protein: CASSDRVARETQYF
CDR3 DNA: TGTGCCAGCAGTGACAGGGTGGCGAGAGAGACCCAGTACTTC

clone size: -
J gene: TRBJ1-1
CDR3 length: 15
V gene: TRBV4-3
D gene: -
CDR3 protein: CASSQDPVLGTEAFF
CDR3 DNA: TGCGCCAGCAGCCAAGATCCGGTCCTGGGGACTGAAGCTTTCTTT

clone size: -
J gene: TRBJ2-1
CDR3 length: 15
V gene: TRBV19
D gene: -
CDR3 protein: CASSIGKGYYNEQFF
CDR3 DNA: TGTGCCAGTAGTATCGGTAAGGGGTATTACAATGAGCAGTTCTTC

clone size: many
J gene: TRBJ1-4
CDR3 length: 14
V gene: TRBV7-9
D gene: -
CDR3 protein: CASSLEGGNEKLFF
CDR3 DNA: TGTGCCAGCAGCTTAGAGGGTGGGAATGAAAAACTGTTTTTT

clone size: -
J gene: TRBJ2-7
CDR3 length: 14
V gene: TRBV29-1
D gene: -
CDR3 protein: CSVVAGTNSYEQYF
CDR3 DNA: TGCAGCGTTGTGGCAGGAACTAACTCCTACGAGCAGTACTTC

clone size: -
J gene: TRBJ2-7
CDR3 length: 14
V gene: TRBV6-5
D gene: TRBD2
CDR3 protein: CASRISGKGYEQYF
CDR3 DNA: TGTGCCAGCAGAATCAGCGGGAAGGGCTACGAGCAGTACTTC

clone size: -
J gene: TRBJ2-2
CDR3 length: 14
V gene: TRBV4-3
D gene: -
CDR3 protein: CASSQEARTGELFF
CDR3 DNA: TGCGCCAGCAGCCAAGAAGCCCGCACCGGGGAGCTGTTTTTT

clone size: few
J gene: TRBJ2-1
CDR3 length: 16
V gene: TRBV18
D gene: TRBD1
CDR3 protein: CASSPSGQGARGEQFF
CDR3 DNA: TGTGCCAGCTCACCCTCGGGACAGGGGGCACGTGGTGAGCAGTTCTTC

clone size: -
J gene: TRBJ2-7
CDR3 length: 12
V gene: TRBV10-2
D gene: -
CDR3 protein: CASSRTGYEQYF
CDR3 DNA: TGCGCCAGCAGTAGGACGGGCTACGAGCAGTACTTC

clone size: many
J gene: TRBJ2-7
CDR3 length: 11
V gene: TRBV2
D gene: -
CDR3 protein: CASSFFYEQYF
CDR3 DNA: TGTGCCAGCAGCTTCTTCTACGAGCAGTACTTC

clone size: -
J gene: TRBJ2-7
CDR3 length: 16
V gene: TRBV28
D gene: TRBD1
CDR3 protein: CASSIRPGQVSYEQYF
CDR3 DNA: TGTGCCAGCAGTATCCGACCGGGACAGGTTTCCTACGAGCAGTACTTC

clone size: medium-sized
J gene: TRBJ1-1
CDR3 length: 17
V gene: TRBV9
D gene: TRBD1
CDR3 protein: CASSVARPDRGDLEAFF
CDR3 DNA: TGTGCCAGCAGCGTAGCCCGACCGGACAGGGGAGATTTGGAAGCTTTCTTT

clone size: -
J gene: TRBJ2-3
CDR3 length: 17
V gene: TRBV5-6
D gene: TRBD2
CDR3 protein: CASSLPGLAGGADTQYF
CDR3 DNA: TGTGCCAGCAGCTTGCCGGGACTAGCGGGAGGGGCAGATACGCAGTATTTT

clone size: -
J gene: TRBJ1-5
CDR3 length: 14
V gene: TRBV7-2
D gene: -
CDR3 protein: CASSLGIVSQPQHF
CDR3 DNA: TGTGCCAGCAGCTTAGGCATTGTCAGTCAGCCCCAGCATTTT

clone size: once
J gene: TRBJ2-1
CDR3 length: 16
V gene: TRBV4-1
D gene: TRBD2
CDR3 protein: CASSQVFREGRNEQFF
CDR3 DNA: TGCGCCAGCAGCCAAGTTTTCCGGGAGGGTCGCAATGAGCAGTTCTTC

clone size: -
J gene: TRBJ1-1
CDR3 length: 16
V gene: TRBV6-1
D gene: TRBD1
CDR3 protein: CASSARRGRGNTEAFF
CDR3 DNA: TGTGCCAGCAGTGCCCGCAGGGGGCGTGGGAACACTGAAGCTTTCTTT

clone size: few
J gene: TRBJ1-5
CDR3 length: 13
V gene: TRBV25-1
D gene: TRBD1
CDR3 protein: CASSDRDSSFQHF
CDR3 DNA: TGTGCCAGCAGTGACCGGGACAGTAGTTTCCAGCATTTT

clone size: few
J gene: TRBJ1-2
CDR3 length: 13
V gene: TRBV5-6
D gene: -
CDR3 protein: CASSLSPIEGYTF
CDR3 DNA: TGTGCCAGCAGCTTGAGCCCAATCGAGGGCTACACCTTC

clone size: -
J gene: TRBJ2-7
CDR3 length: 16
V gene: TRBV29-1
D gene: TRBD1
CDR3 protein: CSVAGGAGTGANEQYF
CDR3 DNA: TGCAGCGTTGCGGGGGGAGCCGGGACAGGGGCGAACGAGCAGTACTTC

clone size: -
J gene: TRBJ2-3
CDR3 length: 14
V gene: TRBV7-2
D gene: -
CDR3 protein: CASSWTPSTDTQYF
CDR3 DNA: TGTGCCAGCAGCTGGACTCCTAGCACAGATACGCAGTATTTT

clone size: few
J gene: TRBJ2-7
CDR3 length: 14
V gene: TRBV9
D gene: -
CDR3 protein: CASSLATSSYEQYF
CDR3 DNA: TGTGCCAGCAGCCTAGCTACGAGCTCCTACGAGCAGTACTTC

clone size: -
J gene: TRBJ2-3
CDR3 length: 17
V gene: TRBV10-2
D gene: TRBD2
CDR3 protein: CASGGLAGGSSTDTQYF
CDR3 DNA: TGCGCCAGTGGGGGGCTAGCGGGAGGGAGTAGCACAGATACGCAGTATTTT

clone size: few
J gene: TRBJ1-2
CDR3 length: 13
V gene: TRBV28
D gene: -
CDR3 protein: CASSFGGNYGYTF
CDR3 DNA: TGTGCCAGCAGTTTTGGAGGGAACTATGGCTACACCTTC

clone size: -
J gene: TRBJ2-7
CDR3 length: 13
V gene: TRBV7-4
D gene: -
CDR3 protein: CASSLARSYEQYF
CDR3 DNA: TGTGCCAGCAGCTTAGCGCGGAGCTACGAGCAGTACTTC

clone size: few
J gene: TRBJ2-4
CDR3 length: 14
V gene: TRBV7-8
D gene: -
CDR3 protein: CASSLAGNFDIQYF
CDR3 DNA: TGTGCCAGCAGCTTGGCAGGGAATTTTGACATTCAGTACTTC

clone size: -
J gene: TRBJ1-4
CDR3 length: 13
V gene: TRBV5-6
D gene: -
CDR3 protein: CASSLRGGEKLFF
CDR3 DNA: TGTGCCAGCAGCTTGCGAGGAGGCGAAAAACTGTTTTTT

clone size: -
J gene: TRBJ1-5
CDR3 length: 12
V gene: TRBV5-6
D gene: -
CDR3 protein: CASSLAAQPQHF
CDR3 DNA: TGTGCCAGCAGCTTGGCCGCTCAGCCCCAGCATTTT

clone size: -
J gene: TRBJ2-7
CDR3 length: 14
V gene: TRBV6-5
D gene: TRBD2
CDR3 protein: CASSYGLAEYEQYF
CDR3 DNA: TGTGCCAGCAGTTACGGCCTAGCGGAGTACGAGCAGTACTTC

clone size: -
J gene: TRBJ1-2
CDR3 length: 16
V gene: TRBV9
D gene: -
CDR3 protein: CASSVHSGSLNYGYTF
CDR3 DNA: TGTGCCAGCAGCGTGCATTCAGGGAGCCTTAACTATGGCTACACCTTC

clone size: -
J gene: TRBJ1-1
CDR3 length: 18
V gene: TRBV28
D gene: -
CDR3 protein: CASSFPSFFGDLNTEAFF
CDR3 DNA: TGTGCCAGCAGTTTCCCCTCTTTTTTCGGGGACCTGAACACTGAAGCTTTCTTT

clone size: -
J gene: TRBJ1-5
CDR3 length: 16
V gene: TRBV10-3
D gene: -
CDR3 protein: CAISEGGRQENQPQHF
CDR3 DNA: TGTGCCATCAGTGAGGGAGGGAGGCAGGAGAATCAGCCCCAGCATTTT

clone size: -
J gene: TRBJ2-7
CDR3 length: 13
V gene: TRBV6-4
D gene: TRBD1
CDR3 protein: CASSVDRGAEQYF
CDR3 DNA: TGTGCCAGCAGTGTAGACAGGGGAGCCGAGCAGTACTTC

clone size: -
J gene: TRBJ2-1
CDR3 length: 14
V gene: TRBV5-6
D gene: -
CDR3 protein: CASSFLHNYNEQFF
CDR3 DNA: TGTGCCAGCAGCTTCCTCCACAACTACAATGAGCAGTTCTTC

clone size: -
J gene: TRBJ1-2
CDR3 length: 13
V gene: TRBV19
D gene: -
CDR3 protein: CASSIGGPNGYTF
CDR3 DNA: TGTGCCAGTAGTATAGGGGGACCCAATGGCTACACCTTC

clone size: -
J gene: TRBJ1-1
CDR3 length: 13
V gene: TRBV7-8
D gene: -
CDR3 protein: CASSSRLQTEAFF
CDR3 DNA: TGTGCCAGCAGCTCACGACTACAGACTGAAGCTTTCTTT

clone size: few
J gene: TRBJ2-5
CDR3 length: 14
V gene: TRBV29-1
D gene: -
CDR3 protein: CSVFGTLGGETQYF
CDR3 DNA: TGCAGCGTTTTTGGGACCCTGGGGGGTGAGACCCAGTACTTC

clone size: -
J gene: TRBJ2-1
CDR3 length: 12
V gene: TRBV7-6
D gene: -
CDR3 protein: CASSSWANEQFF
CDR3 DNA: TGTGCCAGCAGCTCTTGGGCAAATGAGCAGTTCTTC

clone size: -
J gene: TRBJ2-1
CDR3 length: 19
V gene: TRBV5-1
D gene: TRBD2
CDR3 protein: CASSYGLAGGPGSYNEQFF
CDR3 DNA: TGCGCCAGCAGCTACGGACTAGCGGGAGGGCCCGGATCCTACAATGAGCAGTTCTTC

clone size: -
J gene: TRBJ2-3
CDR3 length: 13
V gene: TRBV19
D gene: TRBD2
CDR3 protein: CASKTSGTDTQYF
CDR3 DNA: TGTGCCAGTAAAACTAGCGGGACAGATACGCAGTATTTT